Listed below are T cell receptor beta chains from one sample, sequenced in a study of blood T cell repertoires in COVID-19. Only in-frame clones appear in the TCRdb table, and some are missing; sequencing was by immunoSEQ multiplex PCR. Of about 150,000 clones in the sample, 85% are singletons; the top ten hold more than 7.5%. The sample taken for sequencing was peripheral blood. All receptors come from a woman aged 55-70 years with COVID-19, enrolled during active disease. Each CDR3 is given with its conserved first and last residue. A D gene is named only where the DNA matches it firmly. Some rows mark clone size as missing; the rest say once, few, many or name a class of expanded clone.

v_gene	abundance	j_gene	d_gene	CDR3nt	CDR3aa
TRBV7-8	.	TRBJ2-2	.	TGTGCCAGCAGCTTAATGGGGCGGAATGCCGGGGAGCTGTTTTTT	CASSLMGRNAGELFF
TRBV18	.	TRBJ1-2	.	TGTGCCAGCTCACCAATAGACAGCAACTATGGCTACACCTTC	CASSPIDSNYGYTF
TRBV23-1	few	TRBJ1-3	TRBD1	TGCGCCAGCAGTCAATCGAGGGGGGCGCCGGGACAGGGTATTGGAAACACCATATATTTT	CASSQSRGAPGQGIGNTIYF
TRBV19	once	TRBJ1-1	.	TGTGCCAGTAGTATAGTTCAGGACACTGAAGCTTTCTTT	CASSIVQDTEAFF
TRBV5-1	.	TRBJ2-1	.	TGCGCCAGCAGCCCAGAAGGGGGGGCCTACAATGAGCAGTTCTTC	CASSPEGGAYNEQFF
TRBV7-2	.	TRBJ2-7	TRBD2	TGTGCCAGCAGCCTGGGACTAGCTTCTAACGAGCAGTACTTC	CASSLGLASNEQYF
TRBV7-7	once	TRBJ2-7	TRBD2	TGTGCTAGCAGCCTTGGGACTAGCGGATCCTACGAGCAGTACTTC	CASSLGTSGSYEQYF
TRBV2	.	TRBJ1-2	.	TGTGCCAGCATCCCGGGGGGCGACTATGGCTACACCTTC	CASIPGGDYGYTF
TRBV5-1	once	TRBJ2-3	.	TGCGCCAGCAGCTTGACGGCGGCCCCTAGCACAGATACGCAGTATTTT	CASSLTAAPSTDTQYF
TRBV7-2	once	TRBJ1-5	TRBD1	TGTGCCAGCAGCTACGGAACAGGGGGTGGCAATCAGCCCCAGCATTTT	CASSYGTGGGNQPQHF
TRBV6-5	.	TRBJ2-3	.	TGTGCCAGCCTCCCGGGGGGCGGGCGGACAGATACGCAGTATTTT	CASLPGGGRTDTQYF
TRBV19	.	TRBJ2-6	.	TGTGCCAGTAGTTTGACCTCGGGTGCTATGGGGGCCAACGTCCTGACTTTC	CASSLTSGAMGANVLTF
TRBV18	.	TRBJ1-2	TRBD1	TGTGCCAGCTCACCTACCCAGGACAGGGGTGATGATGGCTACACCTTC	CASSPTQDRGDDGYTF
TRBV11-2	once	TRBJ1-4	.	TGTGCCAGCAGCCCGGGGGACCGCATAACTAATGAAAAACTGTTTTTT	CASSPGDRITNEKLFF
TRBV19	.	TRBJ1-1	.	TGTGCCAGTAGTATGACAGCGAACACTGAAGCTTTCTTT	CASSMTANTEAFF
TRBV15	.	TRBJ1-1	TRBD1	TGTGCCACCAGCAGAGTTTGGGGGACAGGGGACACTGAAGCTTTCTTT	CATSRVWGTGDTEAFF
TRBV6-5	.	TRBJ2-2	TRBD2	TGTGCCAGCAGTTACCAGGCGGGAGGGAGGGCCGGGGAGCTGTTTTTT	CASSYQAGGRAGELFF
TRBV30	.	TRBJ1-1	TRBD1	TGTGCCTGGAGTGTACTAGGGGGCAGGTCGAGCACTGAAGCTTTCTTT	CAWSVLGGRSSTEAFF
TRBV5-4	.	TRBJ2-1	.	TGTGCCAGCAGCCGACAGAGCGGGATAGGGGGCAATGAGCAGTTCTTC	CASSRQSGIGGNEQFF
TRBV7-2	.	TRBJ1-2	.	TGTGCCAGCAGCTTAAACCCACCCCCCGGGAGAGGCTACACCTTC	CASSLNPPPGRGYTF
TRBV6-5	.	TRBJ1-2	.	TGTGCCAGCAGTTACAGCGGCGGATCCTATGGCTACACCTTC	CASSYSGGSYGYTF
TRBV7-2	.	TRBJ2-7	.	TGTGCCAGCAGCTTAAGACAACGCGAGCAGTACTTC	CASSLRQREQYF
TRBV20-1	.	TRBJ1-2	.	TGCAGTGCTAGTGACCCGGACAGTTGGTATGGCTACACCTTC	CSASDPDSWYGYTF